The TCR beta chain under discussion was sequenced for a study of blood T cell repertoires in COVID-19. About the research overall: Spain, Italy and the United States supplied samples that represented acute and convalescent COVID-19. T cells, B-cell-depleted T cells, or PBMCs supplied cDNA or gDNA.

Original analysis: Amplification of reference gene primers was used by the study to estimate nucleated cell counts. Using immunoSEQ multiplex PCR, the repertoire was profiled, and TCRdb retains in-frame clones only, with some absent. V and J calls and clone size are given by that table; D and trimming were obtained from the DNA. Among over 120,000 clones listed, around 87% were seen once. The sequence was obtained from a man aged 45 to 65 who had recovered from COVID-19. Sequences were obtained from peripheral blood.

The CDR3 sequence is CASSLVARGSYEQYF. In DNA, the CDR3 is TGTGCCAGCAGCTTGGTAGCCAGAGGATCCTACGAGCAGTACTTC. The J gene is TRBJ2-7, the V gene TRBV5-5; D is ambiguous. The germline CDR1 and CDR2 sequences are SGHKS and YYEKEE (reference sequence). V was clipped by 0 bases and J by 1 base, with 11 bases between them. This CDR3 region has 15 residues.